One sample yielded the 3 T cell receptor beta chains listed below, sequenced in a study of T cell changes during pregnancy in multiple sclerosis. Profiled with immunoSEQ multiplex PCR; TCRdb holds only in-frame clones, not every one. Among more than 50,000 clones, roughly 89% were seen once, and the ten largest hold approximately 0.45%. The source was CD4+ T cells from peripheral blood mononuclear cells, collected after pregnancy. The receptor set was obtained from a female donor in good health, enrolled as a control in a pregnancy study.

The chain joins TRBV5-4 to TRBJ2-2; D is possibly TRBD1 (5 bases). Trimming stripped 6 bases from V and 2 bases from J, with 29 bases between. Germline CDR1 is SGHNT and CDR2 is YYREEE (reference sequence). This CDR3 region has 20 residues. The DNA for the CDR3 is TGTGCCAGCATCCCCCCGCCCGGCCCCAGGGTCACTATTAACACCGGGGAGCTGTTTTTT. Translation gives CASIPPPGPRVTINTGELFF.

By its share, this clone is medium-sized. The chain is built from TRBV6-6 and TRBJ1-5; 8 bases line up with TRBD1. Trimming at V came to 6 bases and at J to 7 bases, leaving 8 bases not matched to a gene. Germline lookup yields CDR1 MNHNY and CDR2 SVGAGI (reference sequence). There are 14 residues in the CDR3. This CDR3 reads CASSRGQGGQPQHF. For the CDR3, the DNA is TGTGCCAGCAGCCGTGGACAGGGCGGCCAGCCCCAGCATTTT.

This chain connects TRBV4-2 to TRBJ1-1, with D possibly being TRBD1 (6 bases). Germline lookup yields CDR1 LGHNA and CDR2 YNFKEQ. The V gene lost 1 base and the J gene lost 3 bases, with 9 bases spanning the gap. The length of the CDR3 is 14 residues. The CDR3 here is CASSQVKGDTEAFF. CDR3 coding DNA: TGTGCCAGCAGCCAAGTCAAGGGGGACACTGAAGCTTTCTTT.